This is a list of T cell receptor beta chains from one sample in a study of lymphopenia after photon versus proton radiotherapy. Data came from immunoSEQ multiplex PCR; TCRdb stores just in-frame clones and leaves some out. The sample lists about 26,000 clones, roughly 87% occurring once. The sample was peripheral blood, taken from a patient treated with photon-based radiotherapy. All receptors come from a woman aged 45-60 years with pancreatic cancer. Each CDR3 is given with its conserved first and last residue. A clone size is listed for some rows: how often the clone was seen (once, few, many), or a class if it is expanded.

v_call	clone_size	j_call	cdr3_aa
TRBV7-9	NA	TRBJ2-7	CASAGTVGYYEQYF
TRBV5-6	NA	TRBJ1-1	CASSLVAGGDFTEAFF
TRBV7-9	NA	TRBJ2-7	CASSFHGYEQYF
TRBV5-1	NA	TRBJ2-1	CASSFWSMDNEQFF
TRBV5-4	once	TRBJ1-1	CASSYREYSTEAFF
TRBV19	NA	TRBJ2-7	CASSPLAGETYEQYF
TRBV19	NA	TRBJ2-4	CASSIAPRGLRGGKNIQYF
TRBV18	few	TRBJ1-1	CASSPGDTEAFF
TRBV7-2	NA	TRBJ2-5	CASKGDLIQETQYF
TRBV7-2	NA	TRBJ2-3	CASSQLAGGPDTQYF